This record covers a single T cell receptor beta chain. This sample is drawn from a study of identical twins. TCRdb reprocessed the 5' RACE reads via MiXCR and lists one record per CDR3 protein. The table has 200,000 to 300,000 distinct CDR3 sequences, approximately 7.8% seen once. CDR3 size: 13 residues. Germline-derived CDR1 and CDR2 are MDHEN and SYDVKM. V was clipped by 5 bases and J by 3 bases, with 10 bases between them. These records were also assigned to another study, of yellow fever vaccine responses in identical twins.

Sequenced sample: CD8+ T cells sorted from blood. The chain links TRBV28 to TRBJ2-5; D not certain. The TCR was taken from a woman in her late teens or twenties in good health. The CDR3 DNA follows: TGTGCCAGCAGTCCACCCCCTGAAGAGACCCAGTACTTC. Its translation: CASSPPPEETQYF.